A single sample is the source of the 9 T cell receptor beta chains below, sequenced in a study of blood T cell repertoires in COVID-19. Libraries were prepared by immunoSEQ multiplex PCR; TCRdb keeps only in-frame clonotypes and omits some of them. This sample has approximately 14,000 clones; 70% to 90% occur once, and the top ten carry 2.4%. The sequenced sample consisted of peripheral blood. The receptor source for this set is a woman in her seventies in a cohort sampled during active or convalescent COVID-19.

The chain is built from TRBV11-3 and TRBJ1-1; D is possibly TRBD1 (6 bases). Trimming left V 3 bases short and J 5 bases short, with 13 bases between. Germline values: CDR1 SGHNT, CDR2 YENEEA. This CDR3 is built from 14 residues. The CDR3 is CASSFSGDYTEAFF. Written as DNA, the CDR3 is TGTGCCAGCAGCTTCTCAGGGGACTATACTGAAGCTTTCTTT.

The CDR3 region has the DNA TGCGCCAGCAGAGGTGGGGCCGGGAACACTGAAGCTTTCTTT. Amino acid sequence: CASRGGAGNTEAFF. This rearrangement joins TRBV5-1 to TRBJ1-1; possibly TRBD1 for D (5 bases). The CDR3 has 14 residues. Trimming cost V 5 bases and J 1 base, with 12 bases left between them. Per the germline V gene, CDR1 is SGHRS and CDR2 is YFSETQ.

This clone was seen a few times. The CDR3 is CASSPRGGAETGELFF. CDR3 nucleotides: TGTGCCAGCAGCCCGCGAGGGGGCGCGGAAACCGGGGAGCTGTTTTTT. The rearrangement links TRBV11-1 to TRBJ2-2; 7 positions agree with TRBD1. The CDR3 sequence is 16 residues long. V dropped 5 bases and J dropped 5; count of bases not matched to a gene: 11. The germline V gene has CDR1 SGHAT and CDR2 FQDESV (reference sequence). Full variable domain (missing parts from reference TRBV11-1 and TRBJ2-2): EAEVAQSPRYKITEKSQAVAFWCDPISGHATLYWYRQILGQGPELLVQFQDESVVDDSQLPKDRFSAERLKGVDSTLKIQPAELGDSAMYLCASSPRGGAETGELFFGEGSRLTVL.

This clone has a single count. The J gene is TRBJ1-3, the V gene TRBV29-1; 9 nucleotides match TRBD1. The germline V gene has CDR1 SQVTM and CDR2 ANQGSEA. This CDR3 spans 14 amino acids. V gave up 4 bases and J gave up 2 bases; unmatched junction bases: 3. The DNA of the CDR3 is TGCAGCGTTGGAACAGGGGGCACTGGAAACACCATATATTTT. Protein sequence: CSVGTGGTGNTIYF.

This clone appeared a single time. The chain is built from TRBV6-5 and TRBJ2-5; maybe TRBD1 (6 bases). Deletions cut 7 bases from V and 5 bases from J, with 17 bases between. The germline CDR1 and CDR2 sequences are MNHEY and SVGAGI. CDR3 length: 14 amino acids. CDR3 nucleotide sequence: TGTGCCAGCACTGCCAGGGGTAGTGGGGAGACCCAGTACTTC. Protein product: CASTARGSGETQYF.

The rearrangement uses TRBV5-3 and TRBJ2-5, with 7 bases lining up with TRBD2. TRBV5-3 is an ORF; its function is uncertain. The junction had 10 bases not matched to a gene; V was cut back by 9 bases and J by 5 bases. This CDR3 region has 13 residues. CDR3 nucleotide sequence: TGTGCCAAGAGACCCACTAGCGATGAGACCCAGTACTTC. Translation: CAKRPTSDETQYF.

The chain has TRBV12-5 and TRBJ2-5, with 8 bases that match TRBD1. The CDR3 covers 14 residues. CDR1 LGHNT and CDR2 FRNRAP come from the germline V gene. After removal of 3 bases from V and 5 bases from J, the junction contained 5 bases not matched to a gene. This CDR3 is CASGFQGARETQYF. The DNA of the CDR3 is TGTGCTAGTGGTTTTCAGGGGGCGCGGGAGACCCAGTACTTC.

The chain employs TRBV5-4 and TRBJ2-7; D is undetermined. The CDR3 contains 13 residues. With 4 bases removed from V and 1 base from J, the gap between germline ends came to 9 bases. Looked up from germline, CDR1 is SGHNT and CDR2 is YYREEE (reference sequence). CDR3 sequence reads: CASSGGGSYEQYF. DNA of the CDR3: TGTGCCAGCAGCGGTGGCGGTTCCTACGAGCAGTACTTC.

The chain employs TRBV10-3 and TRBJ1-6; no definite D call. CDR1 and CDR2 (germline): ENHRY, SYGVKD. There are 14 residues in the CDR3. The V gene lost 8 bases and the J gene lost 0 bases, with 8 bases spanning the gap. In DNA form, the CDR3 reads TGTGCCATCCGGGAGATCTCCTATAATTCACCCCTCCACTTT. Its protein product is CAIREISYNSPLHF.